The present T cell receptor (beta chain) was sequenced within a study of shared clonotypes between healthy human individuals. Overall study: For every donor, three CD4 naive, three CD4 memory, two CD8 naive and one CD8 memory plates were used.

The study ran the assay at deep level. Profiling relied on immunoSEQ multiplex PCR, and the TCRdb table lists in-frame clones only, not all of them. The table shows under 600,000 clones, with about 98% occurring only once. Cells designated naive CD8 were CD45RO-negative and were positively selected for CCR7, with terminally differentiated effector memory CD45RA+ cells excluded. Sequenced: naive CD8+ T cells sorted from blood. The receptor was isolated from a man aged 25 to 40 in good health.

CDR3 sequence reads: CASSPSGQDHYEQYF. The CDR3 region has the DNA TGCGCCAGCAGCCCTTCCGGGCAGGACCACTACGAGCAGTACTTC. The chain combines TRBV5-1 with TRBJ2-7; the D is unclear. Germline V gives CDR1 SGHRS, CDR2 YFSETQ. CDR3 length: 15 residues. The V and J ends lost 4 bases and 3 bases respectively, with 17 bases between them.